Reported below is one T cell receptor (beta chain). Its antigen is currently not known. It has no much larger one-base neighbor in the sample; base qualities were not kept. The data are from a study of control samples from healthy donors and cancer patients (dated by TCRdb to 2018 to 2021). To prepare the library, the immunoSEQ multiplex PCR assay was applied. The immuneACCESS repertoire file appears here via TCRdb, limited to in-frame rearrangements. These files lack a portion of the clones; in checked studies, under half of the deficit traces to unresolved V genes, and the cause of the others is not known. Recorded for this sample are some 130,000 clones; 88% of them occurred a single time. The top ten clones comprise roughly 9% of the sample. The germline V gene gives CDR1 as MNHEY and CDR2 as SVGEGT. Deletion took 0 bases off V and 1 base off J, with a span of 12 bases between the germline ends. The CDR3 runs 16 residues from the cysteine to the phenylalanine. Just CDR3 DNA is preserved here, 48 bases in frame from base 1.

This sequence uses TRBV6-2 or TRBV6-3 and TRBJ2-5, with the D call perhaps TRBD1 or TRBD2, each one matching 6 bases. Sequencing used blood. The clonotype originates from a woman between 25 and 40 years old in good health. The DNA reads as follows: TGTGCCAGCAGTTACTCGGGGGGCCCCGCCCAAGAGACCCAGTACTTC. Its translation reads: CASSYSGGPAQETQYF.